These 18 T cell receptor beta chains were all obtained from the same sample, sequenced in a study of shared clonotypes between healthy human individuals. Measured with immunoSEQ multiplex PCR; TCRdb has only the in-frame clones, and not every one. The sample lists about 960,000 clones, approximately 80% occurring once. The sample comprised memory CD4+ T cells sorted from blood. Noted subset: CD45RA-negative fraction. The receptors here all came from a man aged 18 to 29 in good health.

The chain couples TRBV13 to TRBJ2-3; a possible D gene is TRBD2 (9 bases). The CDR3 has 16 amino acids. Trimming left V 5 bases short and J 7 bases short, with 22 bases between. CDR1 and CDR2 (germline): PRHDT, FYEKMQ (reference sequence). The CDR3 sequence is CASSPLGGGDRNTQYF. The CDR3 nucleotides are TGTGCCAGCAGCCCACTTGGCGGGGGGGACAGGAATACGCAGTATTTT.

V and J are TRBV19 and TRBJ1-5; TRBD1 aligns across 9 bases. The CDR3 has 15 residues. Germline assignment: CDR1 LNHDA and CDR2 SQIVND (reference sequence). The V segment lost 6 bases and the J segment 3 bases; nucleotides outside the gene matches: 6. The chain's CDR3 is CASRETGGSNQPQHF. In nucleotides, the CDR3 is TGTGCCAGTAGGGAGACAGGGGGGTCCAATCAGCCCCAGCATTTT.

The CDR3 sequence is CASSRPGMNTEAFF. The CDR3 DNA reads as TGTGCCAGCAGTAGACCGGGGATGAACACTGAAGCTTTCTTT. The chain is built from TRBV6-1 and TRBJ1-1; D unclear. V was cut by 5 bases and J by 0 bases, with 10 bases left in between. Germline V gene sequence: CDR1 MNHNS, CDR2 SASEGT. The CDR3 contains 14 residues.

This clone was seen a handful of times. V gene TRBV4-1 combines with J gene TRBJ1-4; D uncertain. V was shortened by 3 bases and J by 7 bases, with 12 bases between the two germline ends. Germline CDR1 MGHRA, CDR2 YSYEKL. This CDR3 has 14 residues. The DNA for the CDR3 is TGCGCCAGCAGCCACGTTACCGCGGGTGAAAAACTGTTTTTT. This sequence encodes CASSHVTAGEKLFF.

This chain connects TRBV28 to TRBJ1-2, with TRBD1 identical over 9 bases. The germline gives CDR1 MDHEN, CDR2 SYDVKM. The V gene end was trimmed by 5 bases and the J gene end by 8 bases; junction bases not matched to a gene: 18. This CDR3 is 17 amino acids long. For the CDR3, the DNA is TGTGCCAGCAGTACCCCGGGACAGGGAACGGCGGTGAAAGGCTACACCTTC. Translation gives CASSTPGQGTAVKGYTF.

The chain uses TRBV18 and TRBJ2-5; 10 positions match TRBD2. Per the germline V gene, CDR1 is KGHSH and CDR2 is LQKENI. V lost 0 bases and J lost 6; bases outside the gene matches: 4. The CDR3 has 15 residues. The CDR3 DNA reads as TGTGCCAGCTCACCACCGAGCGGGGGGGGACAGACCCAGTACTTC. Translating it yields CASSPPSGGGQTQYF. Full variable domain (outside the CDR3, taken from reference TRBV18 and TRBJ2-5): NAGVMQNPRHLVRRRGQEARLRCSPMKGHSHVYWYRQLPEEGLKFMVYLQKENIIDESGMPKERFSAEFPKEGPSILRIQQVVRGDSAAYFCASSPPSGGGQTQYFGPGTRLLVL.

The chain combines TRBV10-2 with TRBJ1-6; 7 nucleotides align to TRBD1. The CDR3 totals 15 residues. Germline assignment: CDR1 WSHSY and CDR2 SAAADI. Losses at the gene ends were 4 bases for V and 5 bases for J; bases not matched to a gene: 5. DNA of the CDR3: TGCGCCAGCAGTGTAAGGGACAGAGATAATTCACCCCTCCACTTT. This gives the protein CASSVRDRDNSPLHF.

The CDR3 region is CASSLVLGDSGNTIYF. Written as DNA, the CDR3 is TGCGCCAGCAGCTTGGTATTGGGGGACTCTGGAAACACCATATATTTT. The chain couples TRBV5-1 to TRBJ1-3; possibly TRBD1 for D (5 bases). Germline V gene lookup returns CDR1 SGHRS and CDR2 YFSETQ. V was cut by 0 bases and J by 0 bases, with 10 bases left in between. The CDR3 sequence is 16 residues long.

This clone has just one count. CDR3 coding DNA: TGTGCCAGCAGTAGACAGGGATCAGATACGCAGTATTTT. Protein product: CASSRQGSDTQYF. This chain links TRBV6-6 with TRBJ2-3; 7 bases fit TRBD1. This CDR3 spans 13 amino acids. Germline CDR1 MNHNY, CDR2 SVGAGI (reference sequence). V shed 5 bases, J shed 4 bases, and the junction held 3 bases outside the gene matches.

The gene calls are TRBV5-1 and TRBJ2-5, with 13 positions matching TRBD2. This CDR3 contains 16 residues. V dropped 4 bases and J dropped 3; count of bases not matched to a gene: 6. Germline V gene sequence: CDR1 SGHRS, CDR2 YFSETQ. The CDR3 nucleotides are TGCGCCAGCAGCCGATCTGGGACTAGCGGGGAAGAGACCCAGTACTTC. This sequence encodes CASSRSGTSGEETQYF.

The CDR3 loop is CASSPPWGTGPSDTQYF. The CDR3 DNA follows: TGTGCCAGCAGCCCTCCCTGGGGGACAGGGCCGTCGGATACGCAGTATTTT. This rearrangement joins TRBV28 to TRBJ2-3; 9 bases align to TRBD1. Germline V gives CDR1 MDHEN, CDR2 SYDVKM. The CDR3 is 17 amino acids. V shed 6 bases, J shed 6 bases, and the junction held 16 bases outside the gene matches.

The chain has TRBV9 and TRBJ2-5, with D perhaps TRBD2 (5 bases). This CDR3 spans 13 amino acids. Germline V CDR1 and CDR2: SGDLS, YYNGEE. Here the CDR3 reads CEEVLAARETQYF. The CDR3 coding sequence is TGTGAAGAGGTTCTAGCTGCCCGAGAGACCCAGTACTTC.

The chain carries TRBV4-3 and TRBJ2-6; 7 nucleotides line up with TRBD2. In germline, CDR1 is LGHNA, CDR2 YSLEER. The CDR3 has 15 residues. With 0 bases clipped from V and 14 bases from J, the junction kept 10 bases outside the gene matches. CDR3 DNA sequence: TGCGCCAGCAGCCAAGAATCTTTTTCGGGAGGACTCCTGACTTTC. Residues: CASSQESFSGGLLTF.

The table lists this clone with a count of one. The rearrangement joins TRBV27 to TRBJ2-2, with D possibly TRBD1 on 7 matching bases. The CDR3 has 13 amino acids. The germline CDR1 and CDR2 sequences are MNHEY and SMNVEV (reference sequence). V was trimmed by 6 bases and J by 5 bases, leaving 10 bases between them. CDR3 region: CASRSGGTGELFF. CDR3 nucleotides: TGTGCCAGCAGGTCAGGGGGGACCGGGGAGCTGTTTTTT.

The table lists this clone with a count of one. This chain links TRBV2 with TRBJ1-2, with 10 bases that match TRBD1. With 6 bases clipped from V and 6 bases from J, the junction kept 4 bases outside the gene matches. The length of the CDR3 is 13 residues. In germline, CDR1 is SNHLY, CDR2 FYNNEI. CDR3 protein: CASSLGTGDGYTF. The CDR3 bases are TGTGCCAGCAGCCTCGGGACAGGGGATGGCTACACCTTC.

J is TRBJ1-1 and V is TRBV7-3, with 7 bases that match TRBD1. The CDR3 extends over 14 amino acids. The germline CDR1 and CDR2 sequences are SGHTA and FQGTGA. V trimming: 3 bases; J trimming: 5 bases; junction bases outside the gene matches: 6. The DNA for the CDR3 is TGTGCCAGCAGCTTTACAGGGGATGATACTGAAGCTTTCTTT. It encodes CASSFTGDDTEAFF.

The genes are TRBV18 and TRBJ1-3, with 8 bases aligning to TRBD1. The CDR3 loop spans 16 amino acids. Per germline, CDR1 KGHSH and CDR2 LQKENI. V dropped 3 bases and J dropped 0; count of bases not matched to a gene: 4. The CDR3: CASSPNRGSSGNTIYF. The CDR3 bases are TGTGCCAGCTCACCGAACAGGGGGAGCTCTGGAAACACCATATATTTT.

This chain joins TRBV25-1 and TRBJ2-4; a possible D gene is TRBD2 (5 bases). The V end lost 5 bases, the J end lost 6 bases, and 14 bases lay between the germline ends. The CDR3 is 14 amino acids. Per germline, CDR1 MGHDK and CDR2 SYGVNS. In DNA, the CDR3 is TGTGCCAGCAGTAGTCCGGGAATAACAAACATTCAGTACTTC. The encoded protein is CASSSPGITNIQYF.